This T cell receptor (beta chain) was identified in a study of glioma-infiltrating T cells after dendritic cell vaccination. Looking at the study overall: At biweekly intervals, patients got three intradermal dendritic cell vaccine injections.

Stated time point: after dendritic cell vaccination, including at tumor progression/relapse. The germline V gene has CDR1 SGHNT and CDR2 YENEEA. Trimming left V 4 bases short and J 1 base short, with 7 bases between. CDR3 length: 13 residues. This table comes from immunoSEQ multiplex PCR, and its TCRdb copy is limited to in-frame clones, with some not included. The sample carries fewer than 75,000 clones, 85% recorded once. Sequenced here: blood, sampled after dendritic cell vaccination. The V call is TRBV11-3, the J call TRBJ1-1; D not certain. This TCR came from a human donor with glioblastoma. The CDR3: CASSSLQNTEAFF. The CDR3 nucleotides read TGTGCCAGCAGCTCTTTACAGAACACTGAAGCTTTCTTT.